The present TCR beta chain was sequenced within a study of human T cells and chemical hapten exposure (dated by TCRdb to about 2021). Looking at the study overall: For sensitization, 2% DPC in acetone was applied to a 2 cm by 2 cm area of upper inner arm skin. Libraries were pooled for sequencing, and variation in per-sample TCR yields was attributed mainly to small differences in library volumes within the pool. Patients additionally received weekly therapeutic DPC doses to the scalp throughout the roughly 23-week study period. Alopecia areata with under or over 50% scalp involvement, alopecia totalis and alopecia universalis were represented in the patient cohort, which was mostly female. Blood samples were taken from patients before sensitization (week 0) and then at 2, 6 and about 24 weeks after DPC sensitization. For TCR sequencing, blood came from about 29 alopecia patients at anywhere from one to four time points (pre-sensitization, 2, 6 and 24 weeks). Patch tests used Finn chambers with 0.01% DPC on the upper back, scored after 6 days by International Contact Dermatitis Research Group standards. In alopecia patients, the study followed how the peripheral blood TCR repertoire changed in vivo over primary and secondary sensitization to diphenylcyclopropenone (DPC), a hapten.

V is reduced by 4 bases and J by 6 bases, leaving a spacing of 11 bases between them. The germline V gene yields LGHNT for CDR1 and FRNRAP for CDR2. The CDR3 sequence holds 13 residues, the cysteine and phenylalanine included. Only the CDR3 portion is preserved as DNA: 39 bases, with reading frame beginning at the first base. The library relied on RACE. These reads were obtained on a NextSeq 500. During library preparation, unique molecular identifiers were attached to individual cDNA molecules so that TCRs could be counted in a quantitative, reproducible way. From each blood RNA sample, both TCR alpha and TCR beta chains were sequenced. On the authors' methods: A median of around 100,000 TCRs per sample was observed, with a range of roughly 23,224 to 700,000. The Decombinator software suite was used to annotate V, J and CDR3 in the TCR reads. Every sample was subsampled to the same number of TCRs (28,000) for the PS versus PT1 abundance plots. Expanded TCRs were defined as absent before sensitization and observed at least eight times at the 2-week time point. In TCRdb, the public reads were trimmed at Q25 with fastp and aligned with MiXCR, with productive beta chains retained. Each record represents a unique CDR3 protein, reported with the most common genes and DNA among its rows. V and J calls and clone size were set by TCRdb, not the authors. The sample has around 42,000 distinct CDR3 sequences on record, roughly 12% of them singletons. Roughly 6.1% of the sample comes from the top ten.

What this sample's time point label stands for: pre-sensitization, week 0. The sample's treatment or condition, from its label and the paper: therapeutic diphenylcyclopropenone sensitization with weekly scalp DPC. At each patch-test visit, blood was drawn before the patch test was applied. Patients were considered eligible if aged 18 to 70, diagnosed with alopecia and deemed suitable for DPC therapy, and patients were excluded if pregnant. Unfractionated whole blood was collected in Tempus Blood RNA tubes, and total RNA was extracted from that blood. Only a few counts were recorded for this clonotype. This clone's antigen is unknown. The sample holds no much larger clone one base away, and base qualities are not on file. Overall results and qualifications from the work: Repeated subsampling changed both the strength of the expansion versus patch-test correlation and the threshold at which that correlation became significant. DPC sensitization did not change how many TCRs were above 1 in 1000 frequency, and no evidence was found of alterations in global repertoire structure. Alopecia, a presumed autoimmune disease, was present in all patients, so the immune response of the patients might differ from that of healthy individuals. Patch test score was positively correlated with the number of PT1 expanded TCRs, with significance at thresholds 8, 16 and 32 but not at 4. Expanded TCRs formed significantly more large CDR3 similarity clusters than pre-sensitization or healthy control sets, consistent with antigen-driven responses.

Source: whole blood, taken in connection with sensitization to the hapten diphenylcyclopropenone (DPC). The V gene is TRBV12-5 and the J gene is TRBJ2-3, with a tentative D call of TRBD1 or TRBD2, each matching 5 bases. This receptor was obtained from a young woman with alopecia areata. Some clones in this sample may be carry-over from other donors' samples. The CDR3 in this case is CASGYGAPDTQYF. Here is the DNA: TGTGCTAGTGGTTACGGGGCTCCGGATACGCAGTATTTT.